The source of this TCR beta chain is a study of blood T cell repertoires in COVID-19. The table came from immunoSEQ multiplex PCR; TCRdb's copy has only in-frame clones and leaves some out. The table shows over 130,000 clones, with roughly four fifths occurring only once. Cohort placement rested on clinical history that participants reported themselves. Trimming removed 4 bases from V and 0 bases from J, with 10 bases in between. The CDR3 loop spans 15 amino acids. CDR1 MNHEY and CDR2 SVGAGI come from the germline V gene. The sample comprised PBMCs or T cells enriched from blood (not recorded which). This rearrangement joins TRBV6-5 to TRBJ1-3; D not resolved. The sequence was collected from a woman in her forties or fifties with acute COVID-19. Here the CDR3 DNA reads TGTGCCAGCAGTTTGGACTCGAGCTCTGGAAACACCATATATTTT. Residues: CASSLDSSSGNTIYF.